The text below deals with one T cell receptor beta chain. Its antigen remains unidentified. No qualities accompany the bases; no much larger clone lies one base away. The immunoSEQ Assay, a bias-controlled multiplex PCR, was used to amplify TCRbeta CDR3 regions from genomic DNA. Turning to the authors' computational methods: The number of nucleated cells in each sample was estimated by amplification of reference gene primers within the assay. To quantify the absolute abundance of each unique TCRbeta CDR3 rearrangement, sequence reads were collapsed and filtered. For each sample, productive Simpson clonality was calculated as the square root of Simpson's diversity index over productive rearrangements. Here the immuneACCESS table is served through TCRdb, limited to in-frame sequences with V and J called. Missing clones are a known gap in these copies; in checked studies unresolved V genes cover under half, and the rest lacks a known reason. V and J calls plus clone size are reproduced from that table; the DNA served to infer D and trimming. In all, the sample holds roughly 290,000 clones, and roughly 87% of those were seen once. About 6.1% of the sample comes from the top ten.

Participants in the prospective study were enrolled through a virtual design, were aged roughly 18 to 100 years, and lived in approximately 24 United States geographic areas. In the prospective study, cohorts were assigned on the basis of participant-reported clinical history obtained from a screening survey and a study questionnaire. Recovered participants in ImmuneRACE Cohort 3 were defined by two consecutive negative NP/OP PCR tests, clearance by a healthcare professional, or resolution of symptoms. Mobile phlebotomists in the prospective study collected whole blood, serum and a nasopharyngeal or oropharyngeal swab from every participant. Prospective study participants could optionally give additional blood draws and questionnaires over an approximately 2-month period. Before DNA extraction, blood samples from the prospective study were shipped at room temperature or frozen. This sample is drawn from a study of blood T cell repertoires in COVID-19 (dated by TCRdb to 2020 to 2021). Broadly, across the study: Samples from collaborators originated in the United States, Italy and Spain and spanned both the acute and convalescent phases of COVID-19. The material from the prospective study consisted of cDNA or gDNA derived from T cells, B-cell-depleted T cells, or PBMCs. Deeply sampled blood TCRbeta repertoires from subjects exposed to, actively infected with, or recovered from COVID-19 were included in the dataset. The repertoires were made available in a free public database intended to serve as a resource for research on the immune response to SARS-CoV-2. The samples were drawn from two sources: the first 160 participants of the ongoing ImmuneRACE study, and fewer than 1,500 subjects contributed by 6 global collaborators. A de-identified subject ID, COVID-19 status, age in years and sex were almost always included in the sample metadata. Where HLA class I and class II types were available, the types were taken from metadata supplied by the sample provider, not from assay-based typing.

Unmatched junction bases come to 11, with V trimmed by 5 bases and J by 4 bases. From cysteine to phenylalanine, the CDR3 is 16 amino acids long. Of the read, only the CDR3 DNA is kept; its 48 bases are in frame from base 1. CDR1 and CDR2 are read off the germline V gene (reference sequence) as MNHEY and SMNVEV. Study-wide findings and limitations: Clinical and demographic metadata were provided uncurated, with the amount varying by source and participant.

The receptor chain draws on TRBV27 and TRBJ2-1, and 7 junction bases match TRBD2. The receptor comes from a woman between 40 and 50 years old who had recovered from COVID-19. The source material was PBMCs or T cells enriched from blood (not recorded which). The bases are TGTGCCAGCAGTCCACCACCTAGCGGAGGTTACAATGAGCAGTTCTTC. This codes for CASSPPPSGGYNEQFF.